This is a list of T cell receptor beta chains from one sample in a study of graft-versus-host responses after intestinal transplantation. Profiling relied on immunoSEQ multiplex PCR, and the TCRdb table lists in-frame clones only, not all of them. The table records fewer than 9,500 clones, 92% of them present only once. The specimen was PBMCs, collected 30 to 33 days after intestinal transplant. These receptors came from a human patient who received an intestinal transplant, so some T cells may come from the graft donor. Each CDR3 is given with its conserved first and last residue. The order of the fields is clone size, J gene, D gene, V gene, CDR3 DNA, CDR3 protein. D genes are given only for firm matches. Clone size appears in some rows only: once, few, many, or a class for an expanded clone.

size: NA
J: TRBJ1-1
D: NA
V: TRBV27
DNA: TGTGCCAGCAGTTTATGGGCAGGTATGAACACTGAAGCTTTCTTT
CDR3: CASSLWAGMNTEAFF

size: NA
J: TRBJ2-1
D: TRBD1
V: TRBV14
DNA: TGTGCCAGCAGCCAATGGGGACAGGGCGTCGGTGAGCAGTTCTTC
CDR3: CASSQWGQGVGEQFF

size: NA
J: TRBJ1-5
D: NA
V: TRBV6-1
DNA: TGTGCCAGCAGCACAAGCCAGCCCCAGCATTTT
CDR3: CASSTSQPQHF

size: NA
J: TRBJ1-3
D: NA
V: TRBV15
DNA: TGTGCCACCAGCAGAGATCGGACGGATGGAAACACCATATATTTT
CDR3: CATSRDRTDGNTIYF

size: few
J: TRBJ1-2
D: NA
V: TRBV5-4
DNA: TGTGCCAGCAGCTTCGGGGGGCGGGATGGCTACACCTTC
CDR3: CASSFGGRDGYTF

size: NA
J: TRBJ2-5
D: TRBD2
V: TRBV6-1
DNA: TGTGCCAGCAGTGTTGGGAGGGTCAGGCAAGAGACCCAGTACTTC
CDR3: CASSVGRVRQETQYF

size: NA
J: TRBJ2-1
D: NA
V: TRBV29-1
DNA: TGCAGCGCGTGTGGGGACCGGACCTACAATGAGCAGTTCTTC
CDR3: CSACGDRTYNEQFF

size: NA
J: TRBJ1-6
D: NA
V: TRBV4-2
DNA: TGTGCCAGCAGCCAAAGCCACGGGGACGGCAATTCACCCCTCCACTTT
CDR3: CASSQSHGDGNSPLHF

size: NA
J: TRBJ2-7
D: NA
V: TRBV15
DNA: TGTGCCACCAGCAGAGGCCAGGCGGGCGGACGAATCCTGTACGAGCAGTACTTC
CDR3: CATSRGQAGGRILYEQYF

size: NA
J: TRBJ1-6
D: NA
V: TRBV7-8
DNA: TGTGCCAGCAGCTTAGCGGAGACTCTCAATTCACCCCTCCACTTT
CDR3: CASSLAETLNSPLHF

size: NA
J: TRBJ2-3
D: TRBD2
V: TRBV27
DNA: TGTGCCAGCAGTTTAAAACTAGCGGGGCCCTCGGGAGATACGCAGTATTTT
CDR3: CASSLKLAGPSGDTQYF

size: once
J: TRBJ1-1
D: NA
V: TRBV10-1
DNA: TGCGCCAGCCGGTATAGGCAGGGACACTCTGAAGCTTTCTTT
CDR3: CASRYRQGHSEAFF

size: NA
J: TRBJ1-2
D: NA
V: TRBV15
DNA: TGTGCCACCAGCACCGGACAGCTCTATGGCTACACCTTC
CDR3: CATSTGQLYGYTF

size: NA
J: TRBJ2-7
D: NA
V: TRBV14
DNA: TGTGCCAGCAGCCGGCAACGGGACTCAGCCTACGAGCAGTACTTC
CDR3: CASSRQRDSAYEQYF

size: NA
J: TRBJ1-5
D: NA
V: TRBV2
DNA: TGTGCCAGCAGCGAAATATCAGGGAATCAGCCCCAGCATTTT
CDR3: CASSEISGNQPQHF

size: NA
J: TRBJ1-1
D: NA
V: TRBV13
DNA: TGTGCCAGCAGCTTAGGTAGAGGTAACACTGAAGCTTTCTTT
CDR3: CASSLGRGNTEAFF

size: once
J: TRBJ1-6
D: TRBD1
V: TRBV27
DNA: TGTGCCAGCAGTTCACCTTCCTTTTGGACAGGGGGTTTCTCACCCCTCCACTTT
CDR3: CASSSPSFWTGGFSPLHF

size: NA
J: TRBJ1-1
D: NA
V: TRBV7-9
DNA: TGTGCCAGCAGCGGGACAAACCCCCTCATGAACACTGAAGCTTTCTTT
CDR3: CASSGTNPLMNTEAFF

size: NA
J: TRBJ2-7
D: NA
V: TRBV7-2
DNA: TGTGCCATCCGAGCTGGGGTCGAGCAGTACTTC
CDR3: CAIRAGVEQYF

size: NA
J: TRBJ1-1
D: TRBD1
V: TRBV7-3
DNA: TGTGCCAGCAGCTTAGAACAGGGGGCTGAAGCTTTCTTT
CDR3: CASSLEQGAEAFF

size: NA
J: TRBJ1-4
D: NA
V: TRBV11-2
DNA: TGTGCCAGCAGTTGGGGAGGTGAAAAACTGTTTTTT
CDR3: CASSWGGEKLFF

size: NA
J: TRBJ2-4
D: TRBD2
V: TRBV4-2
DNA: TGTGCCAGCAGCCAAGAGGGCGCTGCGGGGGGGCCCTGGGACATTCAGTACTTC
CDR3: CASSQEGAAGGPWDIQYF

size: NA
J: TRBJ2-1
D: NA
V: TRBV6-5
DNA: TGTGCCAGCGGGGGAAATGAGCAGTTCTTC
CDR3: CASGGNEQFF

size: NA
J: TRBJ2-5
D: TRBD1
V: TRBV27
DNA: TGTGCCAGCAGTTTCATGACAGGGGGAGAGACCCAGTACTTC
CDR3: CASSFMTGGETQYF

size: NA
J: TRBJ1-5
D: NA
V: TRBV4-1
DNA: TGCGCCAGCAGCTCTACCCCGACGGCACGAGTGGCCCAGCATTTT
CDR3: CASSSTPTARVAQHF

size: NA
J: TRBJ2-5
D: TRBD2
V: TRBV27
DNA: TGTGCCAGCAGTTTCTCCAGCGGGGGACGGCAAGAGACCCAGTACTTC
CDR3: CASSFSSGGRQETQYF

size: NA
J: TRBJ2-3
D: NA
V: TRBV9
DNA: TGTGCCAGCAGCCCGATCACGGGGACTAGCACAGATACGCAGTATTTT
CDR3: CASSPITGTSTDTQYF

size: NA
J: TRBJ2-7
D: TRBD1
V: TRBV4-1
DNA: TGCGCCAGCAGCCATTCGGGCGGGACAGGGGTTCGCGACGAGCAGTACTTC
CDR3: CASSHSGGTGVRDEQYF

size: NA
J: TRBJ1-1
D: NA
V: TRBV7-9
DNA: TGTGCCAGCAGCTTAGAGGGGATGAACACTGAAGCTTTCTTT
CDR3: CASSLEGMNTEAFF

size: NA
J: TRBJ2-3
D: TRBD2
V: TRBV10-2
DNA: TGCGCCAGCAGGCCCCGGGGGGGGAGGACAGATACGCAGTATTTT
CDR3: CASRPRGGRTDTQYF

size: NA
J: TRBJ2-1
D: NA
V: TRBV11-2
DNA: TGTGCCAGCAGCTTAGATCTCAACAATGAGCAGTTCTTC
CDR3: CASSLDLNNEQFF

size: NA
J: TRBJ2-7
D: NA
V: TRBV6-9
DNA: TGTGCCAGCAGTTCTCGCAATGCGGGGGAGCAGTACTTC
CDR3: CASSSRNAGEQYF

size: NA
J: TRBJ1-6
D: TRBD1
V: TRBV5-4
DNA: TGTGCCAGCACCCCCAGGGGGCAAGATAATTCACCCCTCCACTTT
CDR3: CASTPRGQDNSPLHF

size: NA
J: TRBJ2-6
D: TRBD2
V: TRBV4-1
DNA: TGCGCCAGCAGCCAAAGCGGGGGAAGGGGTGGGGCCAACGTCCTGACTTTC
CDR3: CASSQSGGRGGANVLTF

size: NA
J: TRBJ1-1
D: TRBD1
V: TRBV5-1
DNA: TGCGCCAGCAGCAACGGGACAGCCATGAACACTGAAGCTTTCTTT
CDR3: CASSNGTAMNTEAFF

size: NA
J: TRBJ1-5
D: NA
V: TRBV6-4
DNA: TGTGCCAGCACGGATATCCATAGGCCCCAGCATTTT
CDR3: CASTDIHRPQHF

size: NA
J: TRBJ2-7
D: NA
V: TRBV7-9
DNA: TGTGCCAGCAGCGGTAACTACGAGCAGTACTTC
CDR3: CASSGNYEQYF

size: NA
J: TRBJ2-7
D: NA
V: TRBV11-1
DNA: TGTGCCAGCAGCCTTCCGGGCTCCTACGAGCAGTACTTC
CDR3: CASSLPGSYEQYF

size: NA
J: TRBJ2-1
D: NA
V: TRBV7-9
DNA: TGTGCCAGCAGCTCCGGGAGTTCCTACAATGAGCAGTTCTTC
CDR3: CASSSGSSYNEQFF

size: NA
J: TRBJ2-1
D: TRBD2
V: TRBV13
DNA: TGTGCCAGCAGCTTAGAACCGGGGACTATCTACAATGAGCAGTTCTTC
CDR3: CASSLEPGTIYNEQFF

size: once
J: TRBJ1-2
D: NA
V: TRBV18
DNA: TGTGCCAGCTCACCACCCCCAATTCGACGTATATCGTCTCTCTCTAACTATGGCTACACCTTC
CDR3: CASSPPPIRRISSLSNYGYTF